The 26 T cell receptor beta chains given below trace back to one sample, sequenced in a study of shared clonotypes between healthy human individuals. Data came from immunoSEQ multiplex PCR; TCRdb stores just in-frame clones and leaves some out. Here the sample spans a few million clones, 93% being singletons. CD45RO-negative cells were positively selected for CCR7, leaving out terminally differentiated effector memory CD45RA+ cells. The sample comprised naive CD8+ T cells from PBMCs. Receptors were obtained from a man aged 18 to 35 in good health. Some clones in this sample may be carry-over from other donors' samples.

This chain connects TRBV5-1 to TRBJ1-5, with D uncertain. Germline CDR1 and CDR2: SGHRS and YFSETQ. The V and J ends lost 3 bases and 2 bases respectively, with 18 bases between them. The CDR3 spans 17 residues. The CDR3 here is CASSSGPQFRGNQPQHF. The CDR3 DNA is TGCGCCAGCAGCTCCGGCCCCCAGTTTAGGGGCAATCAGCCCCAGCATTTT.

This clone was counted a single time. V gene TRBV7-7 combines with J gene TRBJ2-7; TRBD2 matches at 11 bases. Germline V lookup: CDR1 SSHAT, CDR2 FNYEAQ (reference sequence). The CDR3 length is 15 residues. The junction had 10 bases not matched to a gene; V was cut back by 7 bases and J by 5 bases. CDR3 sequence: CASTPIAGGPDEQYF. The DNA for the CDR3 is TGTGCCAGCACCCCGATAGCGGGAGGGCCCGACGAGCAGTACTTC.

The chain combines TRBV10-1 with TRBJ1-5; D not certain. Trimming stripped 0 bases from V and 1 base from J, with 13 bases between. The germline CDR1 and CDR2 sequences are WNHNN and SYGVQD (reference sequence). CDR3 length: 17 residues. DNA of the CDR3: TGCGCCAGCAGTGAGTCGGAAGGGTGCTACAGCAATCAGCCCCAGCATTTT. Amino acids: CASSESEGCYSNQPQHF.

This rearrangement joins TRBV15 to TRBJ2-1; 12 nucleotides agree with TRBD2. This CDR3 comprises 21 residues. From germline, CDR1 is LNHNV and CDR2 YYDKDF (reference sequence). V was pared by 3 bases and J by 3 bases, with 18 bases of the junction left unmatched. The CDR3 here is CATSSVSGTSGYPFGYNEQFF. Written as DNA, the CDR3 is TGTGCCACCAGCAGTGTTTCCGGGACTAGCGGGTACCCTTTTGGCTACAATGAGCAGTTCTTC.

Only one count was recorded for this clone. Other DNA variants within this sample encode the same CDR3. The chain employs TRBV6-5 and TRBJ2-7, with no clear D. V was trimmed by 0 bases and J by 2 bases, leaving 5 bases between them. Germline values: CDR1 MNHEY, CDR2 SVGAGI. The CDR3 runs 13 residues. CDR3 sequence (DNA): TGTGCCAGCAGTTACTCGAACCCCTACGAGCAGTACTTC. Protein product: CASSYSNPYEQYF.

The rearrangement joins TRBV6-5 to TRBJ2-7; D perhaps matches TRBD1 (6 bases). The CDR3 spans 16 residues. Germline V gives CDR1 MNHEY, CDR2 SVGAGI. The V gene lost 0 bases and the J gene lost 3 bases, with 15 bases spanning the gap. CDR3 amino acids: CASSYSTGTQYYEQYF. The DNA of the CDR3 is TGTGCCAGCAGTTACTCGACAGGAACACAATACTACGAGCAGTACTTC.

J is TRBJ2-1 and V is TRBV27, with TRBD1 matching 8 bases. Trimming at V came to 5 bases and at J to 0 bases, leaving 3 bases not matched to a gene. CDR3 size: 15 residues. Germline V gene data show CDR1 as MNHEY and CDR2 as SMNVEV (reference sequence). CDR3 sequence reads: CASSNDRGSYNEQFF. CDR3 nucleotides: TGTGCCAGCAGTAATGACAGGGGCTCCTACAATGAGCAGTTCTTC.

The rearrangement links TRBV4-3 to TRBJ2-2; the D gene could be TRBD1 or TRBD2 (5 bases each). Trimming removed 1 base from V and 4 bases from J, with 16 bases in between. The CDR3 length is 17 residues. Germline V gene lookup returns CDR1 LGHNA and CDR2 YSLEER. The CDR3 region has the DNA TGCGCCAGCAGCCAAGGGGAGCCGGGGCGCATCACCGGGGAGCTGTTTTTT. The encoded protein is CASSQGEPGRITGELFF.

The V and J genes are TRBV6-9 and TRBJ2-3; 10 bases are a match to TRBD2. Trimming at V came to 8 bases and at J to 10 bases, leaving 15 bases not matched to a gene. CDR1 is MNHGY, CDR2 SVAAGI, per germline. The CDR3 length is 15 residues. The CDR3 reads CASPRTSGQERAQYF. The CDR3 nucleotides are TGTGCCAGCCCAAGGACTAGCGGACAAGAACGGGCGCAGTATTTT.

The chain employs TRBV7-3 and TRBJ2-2, with TRBD2 matching 7 bases. Germline values: CDR1 SGHTA, CDR2 FQGTGA. CDR3 size: 17 residues. V dropped 5 bases and J dropped 3; count of bases not matched to a gene: 12. CDR3 DNA: TGTGCCAGCAGCACGCCGAGGGAGGGCCGGGACACCGGGGAGCTGTTTTTT. It codes for CASSTPREGRDTGELFF. The whole variable domain, remainder taken from reference TRBV7-3 and TRBJ2-2, is GAGVSQTPSNKVTEKGKYVELRCDPISGHTALYWYRQSLGQGPEFLIYFQGTGAADDSGLPNDRFFAVRPEGSVSTLKIQRTERGDSAVYLCASSTPREGRDTGELFFGEGSRLTVL.

This clone was recorded once. The gene calls are TRBV7-2 and TRBJ1-5; TRBD1 is a possible D gene (5 bases). The germline gives CDR1 SGHTA, CDR2 FQGNSA. V was clipped by 5 bases and J by 2 bases, with 16 bases between them. This CDR3 spans 16 amino acids. CDR3 loop: CASSILGVGGNQPQHF. CDR3 coding DNA: TGTGCCAGCAGCATCCTAGGGGTAGGGGGCAATCAGCCCCAGCATTTT.

The chain uses TRBV5-6 and TRBJ2-1, with TRBD2 as a possible D gene (6 bases). The CDR3 covers 14 residues. Trimming left V 3 bases short and J 6 bases short, with 13 bases between. Germline loops: CDR1 SGHDT, CDR2 YYEEEE. The CDR3 reads CASSYVGGSNEQFF. The CDR3 DNA is TGTGCCAGCAGCTACGTCGGAGGGAGCAATGAGCAGTTCTTC.

The chain uses TRBV6-5 and TRBJ1-1; weak D call: TRBD1 (6 bases). Trimming removed 1 base at V and 6 bases at J, with 15 bases between. The CDR3 totals 15 residues. CDR1 and CDR2 from the germline V gene are MNHEY and SVGAGI. The CDR3 is CASSYWEQGKAEAFF. The CDR3 nucleotides are TGTGCCAGCAGTTACTGGGAACAGGGAAAGGCTGAAGCTTTCTTT.

In nucleotides, the CDR3 is TGTGCCAGCAGTTTATGGGCCTCGGGACCAAGCTACGAGCAGTACTTC. Amino acid sequence: CASSLWASGPSYEQYF. The chain links TRBV27 to TRBJ2-7; D may be TRBD1 or TRBD2 (5 bases each). The CDR3 runs 16 residues. Between the trimmed V and J ends, which lost 1 base and 3 bases, there was a span of 16 bases. The germline gives CDR1 MNHEY, CDR2 SMNVEV (reference sequence).

DNA for the CDR3: TGTGCCAGCAGCTTACGGCAGTTCTACGAGCAGTACTTC. This gives the protein CASSLRQFYEQYF. The J gene is TRBJ2-7, the V gene TRBV7-2; no clear D gene. The CDR3 runs 13 residues. Germline lookup yields CDR1 SGHTA and CDR2 FQGNSA. The germline V and J ends were trimmed by 2 bases and 3 bases, with 8 bases remaining between them.

V gene TRBV27 combines with J gene TRBJ2-1; possibly TRBD1 for D (6 bases). The CDR3 covers 16 residues. Trimming pared 0 bases from V and 5 bases from J, leaving 14 bases between. CDR1 is MNHEY and CDR2 is SMNVEV in the germline V gene (reference sequence). CDR3 nucleotide sequence: TGTGCCAGCAGTTTATCGAAACAGGGTTTAAACAATGAGCAGTTCTTC. Translated, it gives CASSLSKQGLNNEQFF.

As concerns this clone: The same CDR3 arises from other DNA sequences in this sample as well. The chain links TRBV27 to TRBJ2-5; weak D call: TRBD1 (6 bases). V lost 1 base to trimming and J lost 5 bases, with 11 bases between them. Germline V lookup: CDR1 MNHEY, CDR2 SMNVEV (reference sequence). The CDR3 totals 14 residues. The CDR3 loop reads CASSLLGAGETQYF. The CDR3 region has the DNA TGTGCCAGCAGTTTATTGGGGGCAGGGGAGACCCAGTACTTC.

The rearrangement uses TRBV19 and TRBJ1-5, with unresolved D. The CDR3 spans 14 residues. The germline V gene has CDR1 LNHDA and CDR2 SQIVND (reference sequence). V was clipped by 8 bases and J by 5 bases, with 16 bases between them. The DNA for the CDR3 is TGTGCCAGTGGAGCTTCGCAGAGTTATCAGCCCCAGCATTTT. Translated: CASGASQSYQPQHF.

The rearrangement uses TRBV7-9 and TRBJ2-5, with 7 bases lining up with TRBD1. The germline V gene has CDR1 SEHNR and CDR2 FQNEAQ (reference sequence). V lost 5 bases and J lost 4; bases outside the gene matches: 10. This CDR3 is 15 amino acids long. CDR3 loop: CASSPKGAGPETQYF. The CDR3 DNA sequence: TGTGCCAGCAGCCCCAAGGGGGCAGGGCCAGAGACCCAGTACTTC.

J is TRBJ1-1 and V is TRBV19; D gene ambiguous. This CDR3 is built from 13 residues. Germline CDR1 LNHDA, CDR2 SQIVND (reference sequence). V lost 10 bases and J lost 8, with 20 bases in between. Here the CDR3 DNA reads TGTGCCACCAGCGGAGGGCCGCCAGAAGAAGCTTTCTTT. Protein product: CATSGGPPEEAFF. The complete variable domain, with remaining parts taken from reference TRBV19 and TRBJ1-1, reads DGGITQSPKYLFRKEGQNVTLSCEQNLNHDAMYWYRQDPGQGLRLIYYSQIVNDFQKGDIAEGYSVSREKKESFPLTVTSAQKNPTAFYLCATSGGPPEEAFFGQGTRLTVV.

This clone appeared a single time. The chain uses TRBV27 and TRBJ1-2, with TRBD1 as a possible D gene (5 bases). This CDR3 contains 14 residues. V lost 3 bases to trimming and J lost 9 bases, with 17 bases between them. CDR1 is MNHEY, CDR2 SMNVEV, per germline (reference sequence). The CDR3: CASSFPPPGYRYTF. In nucleotides, the CDR3 is TGTGCCAGCAGTTTTCCCCCCCCAGGGTACCGCTACACCTTC.

This rearrangement joins TRBV29-1 to TRBJ2-7; D might be TRBD1 (6 bases). V was shortened by 6 bases and J by 4 bases, with 16 bases between the two germline ends. The CDR3 runs to 13 residues. CDR1 is SQVTM and CDR2 is ANQGSEA in the germline V gene. The CDR3 spells CSVSDSFSYEQYF. DNA for the CDR3: TGCAGCGTATCGGACAGCTTCTCTTACGAGCAGTACTTC.

The sample holds one count of this clone. This chain joins TRBV21-1 and TRBJ2-1; TRBD1, as called in the table, went unchecked against the DNA. TRBV21-1 is tagged as a pseudogene. The CDR3 is 16 residues long. CDR3 DNA: TGTGCCAGCAGCAAAGCGGACAGGTTGGTATACAATGAGCAGTTCTTC. Translation: CASSKADRLVYNEQFF.

Points on this clone: In the same sample, other DNA sequences code for this CDR3. The rearrangement uses TRBV28 and TRBJ2-7, with D perhaps being TRBD1 or TRBD2 (5 bases each). Trimming cost V 3 bases and J 6 bases, with 6 bases left between them. The CDR3 extends over 11 amino acids. Looked up from germline, CDR1 is MDHEN and CDR2 is SYDVKM. CDR3 amino acids: CASSLGPEQYF. CDR3 bases: TGTGCCAGCAGTTTGGGACCCGAGCAGTACTTC.

This sequence joins TRBV28 and TRBJ1-2; weak D call: TRBD1 (6 bases). Trimming cost V 3 bases and J 8 bases, with 19 bases left between them. The CDR3 consists of 15 residues. Germline-derived CDR1 and CDR2 are MDHEN and SYDVKM. The CDR3 region has the DNA TGTGCCAGCAGTTTCCATAGTCCAGGGGTTATAGGCTACACCTTC. This gives the protein CASSFHSPGVIGYTF.

The chain recombines TRBV4-3 with TRBJ2-2; D is possibly TRBD1 (6 bases). Trimming stripped 1 base from V and 2 bases from J, with 17 bases between. Germline CDR1 reads LGHNA; CDR2 reads YSLEER. The CDR3 is 18 residues long. CDR3 in DNA: TGCGCCAGCAGCCAAGGGGTCTTCGGACAGATAAACACCGGGGAGCTGTTTTTT. Residues: CASSQGVFGQINTGELFF.